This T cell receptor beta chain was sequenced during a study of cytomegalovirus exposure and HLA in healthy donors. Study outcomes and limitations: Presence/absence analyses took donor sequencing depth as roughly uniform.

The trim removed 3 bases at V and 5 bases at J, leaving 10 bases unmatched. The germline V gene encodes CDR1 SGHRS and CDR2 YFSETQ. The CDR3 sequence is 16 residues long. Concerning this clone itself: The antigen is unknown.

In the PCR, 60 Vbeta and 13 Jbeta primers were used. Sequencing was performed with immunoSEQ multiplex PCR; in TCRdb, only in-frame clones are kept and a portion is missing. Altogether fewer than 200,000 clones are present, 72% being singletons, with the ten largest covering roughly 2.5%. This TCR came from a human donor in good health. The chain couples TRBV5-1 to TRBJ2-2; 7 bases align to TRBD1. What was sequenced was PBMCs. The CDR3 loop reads CASSSPTGVKTGELFF. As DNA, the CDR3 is TGCGCCAGCAGCTCGCCAACAGGGGTTAAGACCGGGGAGCTGTTTTTT.